These 16 T cell receptor beta chains share one sample of origin, sequenced in a study of blood T cells in healthy people across ages. Combining a sample-barcoded 5' primer with a J-beta primer mix, a second PCR ran for roughly 7 to 11 cycles. TCRdb redid the calling of the 5' RACE reads with MiXCR, one entry per CDR3 protein. The table has about 1,400,000 distinct CDR3 sequences, approximately 40% seen once. Sequencing was carried out using blood. All receptors come from a woman aged 18-29 years in good health.

In its sample, this clonotype was seen many times. J is TRBJ2-5 and V is TRBV10-3, with 7 bases fitting TRBD2. V lost 3 bases, J lost 5 bases, and 12 bases stayed unmatched. Germline CDR1 ENHRY, CDR2 SYGVKD. CDR3 length: 16 amino acids. The DNA for the CDR3 is TGTGCCATCAGTGATGCGGGTCCAGCGGGGTGGGAGACCCAGTACTTC. Protein: CAISDAGPAGWETQYF.

The chain links TRBV30 to TRBJ1-5, with 7 bases that match TRBD1. J lost 7 bases, V lost 3 bases, and 12 bases had no gene match. Per germline, CDR1 GTSNPN and CDR2 SVGIG (reference sequence). This CDR3 is built from 15 residues. The CDR3 loop reads CAWSRHQGVGQPQHF. CDR3 nucleotides: TGTGCCTGGAGCCGACATCAGGGGGTCGGGCAGCCCCAGCATTTT. Full variable domain (remainder filled in from reference TRBV30 and TRBJ1-5): SQTIHQWPATLVQPVGSPLSLECTVEGTSNPNLYWYRQAAGRGLQLLFYSVGIGQISSEVPQNLSASRPQDRQFILSSKKLLLSDSGFYLCAWSRHQGVGQPQHFGDGTRLSIL.

V and J are TRBV7-8 and TRBJ2-3, with 10 bases that match TRBD2. The length of the CDR3 is 16 residues. V gave up 1 base and J gave up 6 bases; unmatched junction bases: 7. CDR1 and CDR2 (germline): SGHVS, FQNEAQ. CDR3 region: CASSLVPSGSEDTQYF. For the CDR3, the DNA is TGTGCCAGCAGCTTAGTCCCTAGCGGGAGTGAGGATACGCAGTATTTT.

This clonotype showed up just a few times. The chain has TRBV7-2 and TRBJ2-3; a weak D match, TRBD2 (6 bases). CDR3 length: 15 amino acids. Trimming shortened V by 2 bases and J by 2 bases, and 11 bases separated the two germline ends. Germline CDR1 reads SGHTA; CDR2 reads FQGNSA. CDR3 region: CASSLTSPDTDTQYF. The CDR3 nucleotides are TGTGCCAGCAGCTTAACTAGCCCCGACACAGATACGCAGTATTTT.

The genes are TRBV20-1 and TRBJ2-7; 10 bases map to TRBD2. The length of the CDR3 is 14 residues. Germline V CDR1 and CDR2: DFQATT, SNEGSKA (reference sequence). Unmatched junction bases numbered 12, after V lost 6 bases and J lost 7 bases. This CDR3 is CSAKEAGGPWEQYF. CDR3 sequence (DNA): TGCAGTGCCAAGGAAGCGGGGGGGCCGTGGGAGCAGTACTTC.

The rearrangement links TRBV5-1 to TRBJ2-1; the D gene is possibly TRBD2 (6 bases). Trimming left V 5 bases short and J 8 bases short, with 20 bases between. The germline CDR1 and CDR2 sequences are SGHRS and YFSETQ. This CDR3 region has 15 residues. CDR3 coding DNA: TGCGCCAGCAGTCTGGAGGGGAGTATCAGCGATGAGCAGTTCTTC. It specifies CASSLEGSISDEQFF. Supplemented by reference TRBV5-1 and TRBJ2-1, the full variable domain reads KAGVTQTPRYLIKTRGQQVTLSCSPISGHRSVSWYQQTPGQGLQFLFEYFSETQRNKGNFPGRFSGRQFSNSRSEMNVSTLELGDSALYLCASSLEGSISDEQFFGPGTRLTVL.

This clonotype was found many times. The V gene is TRBV3-1, the J gene TRBJ1-6, with D possibly being TRBD1 (6 bases). The CDR3 consists of 15 residues. Trimming removed 8 bases at V and 9 bases at J, with 20 bases between. Germline lookup yields CDR1 LGHDT and CDR2 YNNKEL (reference sequence). CDR3 residues: CASGPTGRLGSPLHF. DNA for the CDR3: TGTGCCAGCGGACCAACAGGGCGGCTAGGTTCACCCCTCCACTTT.

This clonotype was seen more than once but under ten times. V usage is TRBV28 and J usage is TRBJ2-3; perhaps TRBD2 as D (6 bases). CDR1 and CDR2 from the germline V gene are MDHEN and SYDVKM. V shed 5 bases and J shed 3 bases, with 15 bases lying between them. The CDR3 has 15 residues. CDR3 DNA sequence: TGTGCCAGCAGTCCATGGGGGGAAACGACAGATACGCAGTATTTT. This gives the protein CASSPWGETTDTQYF.

This clonotype appeared a single time. This rearrangement joins TRBV6-1 to TRBJ2-1, with 7 bases fitting TRBD2. Per the germline V gene, CDR1 is MNHNS and CDR2 is SASEGT. There are 15 residues in the CDR3. The V gene end was trimmed by 6 bases and the J gene end by 7 bases; junction bases not matched to a gene: 12. CDR3 in amino acids: CASRRAGSRGNEQFF. CDR3 coding DNA: TGTGCCAGCAGGCGAGCGGGGAGCCGGGGGAATGAGCAGTTCTTC.

The rearrangement links TRBV6-5 to TRBJ2-5; no reliable D call. V gave up 5 bases and J gave up 5 bases, with 9 bases separating them. The CDR3 runs to 12 residues. Germline-derived CDR1 and CDR2 are MNHEY and SVGAGI. The CDR3 region is CASSGPLETQYF. For the CDR3, the DNA is TGTGCCAGCAGTGGACCGTTGGAGACCCAGTACTTC.

In this sample, this clonotype turned up a few times. The chain employs TRBV29-1 and TRBJ2-7; D is perhaps TRBD2 (6 bases). Trimming took 4 bases from V and 10 from J, leaving 23 bases between them. The germline gives CDR1 SQVTM, CDR2 ANQGSEA. CDR3 length equals 14 residues. This CDR3 is CSVAGGTANSGQYF. The DNA of the CDR3 is TGCAGCGTTGCAGGCGGGACTGCCAATTCGGGTCAGTACTTC.

This clonotype was observed a handful of times. The chain uses TRBV29-1 and TRBJ1-1; 7 nucleotides align to TRBD1. The CDR3 loop spans 15 amino acids. After removal of 6 bases from V and 1 base from J, the junction contained 11 bases not matched to a gene. CDR1 is SQVTM, CDR2 ANQGSEA, per germline. The CDR3 loop reads CSVEWGTGANTEAFF. As DNA, the CDR3 is TGCAGCGTCGAGTGGGGCACAGGGGCGAACACTGAAGCTTTCTTT.

In its sample, this clonotype was seen a few times. The J gene is TRBJ2-5, the V gene TRBV7-7; D perhaps matches TRBD1 (6 bases). The germline V gene has CDR1 SSHAT and CDR2 FNYEAQ (reference sequence). This CDR3 has 15 residues. V lost 5 bases and J 1 base, leaving 14 bases between the germline ends. The CDR3 is CASSQNLGGQETQYF. DNA for the CDR3: TGTGCCAGCAGCCAGAACTTAGGGGGCCAAGAGACCCAGTACTTC.

V is TRBV6-5 and J is TRBJ1-6; no clear D gene. Germline V gives CDR1 MNHEY, CDR2 SVGAGI. The CDR3 extends over 15 amino acids. Trimming stripped 0 bases from V and 12 bases from J, with 15 bases between. This chain's CDR3 is CASSYSRATSQPLHF. The DNA for the CDR3 is TGTGCCAGCAGTTACTCGAGGGCGACAAGTCAACCCCTCCACTTT.

The genes are TRBV7-8 and TRBJ2-1, with TRBD2 matching 8 bases. V was clipped by 7 bases and J by 7 bases; unmatched bases: 9. The germline V gene encodes CDR1 SGHVS and CDR2 FQNEAQ. The CDR3 is 14 residues long. The DNA of the CDR3 is TGTGCCAGCAACAGCGGGAGTTCAGAAAATGAGCAGTTCTTC. Amino acids: CASNSGSSENEQFF.

V is TRBV1 and J is TRBJ2-7; TRBD2, the D gene given by the table, was not confirmed from the DNA. TRBV1 is an annotated pseudogene. The CDR3 is made up of 13 amino acids. CDR3 coding DNA: TGCACCAGCGGCCAACTAGCGGTCCACGAGCAGTACTTC. Residues: CTSGQLAVHEQYF.